The source of this T cell receptor (beta chain) is a study of OX40 agonist ivuxolimab in advanced cancers. Across the whole study: Hepatocellular carcinoma, melanoma, renal cell or head and neck cancer was diagnosed in the dose-escalation patients.

Method: immunoSEQ multiplex PCR; TCRdb's copy keeps in-frame clones and lacks some. Here the sample spans roughly 80,000 clones, about nine tenths being singletons. Trimming pared 8 bases from V and 0 bases from J, leaving 9 bases between. Per the germline V gene, CDR1 is MNHEY and CDR2 is SVGAGI. The CDR3 runs to 13 residues. This chain connects TRBV6-5 to TRBJ2-3; D remains ambiguous. The receptor comes from an adult with an advanced solid tumor such as melanoma, head and neck, liver or kidney cancer. The input for sequencing was CD4+ or CD8+ T cells sorted from blood, taken in a trial of the OX40 agonist ivuxolimab. DNA of the CDR3: TGTGCCAGCCACTCCCTGAGCACAGATACGCAGTATTTT. Protein product: CASHSLSTDTQYF.